These T cell receptor beta chains were read from a single sample in a study of T cell responses to AZD1222 COVID-19 vaccine. Clones were sequenced by immunoSEQ multiplex PCR, and TCRdb holds only the in-frame ones, with some missing. Counted here are around 91,000 clones, more than 85% occurring once; the ten biggest clones make up just over 8%. Sequenced here: peripheral blood, sampled 28 days after the second AZD1222 dose. The source is an adult who received the AZD1222 COVID-19 vaccine. The CDR3 runs from the conserved cysteine through the conserved F or W. A D gene is named only where the DNA matches it firmly. For some rows the clone size is stated as once, few or many, or as a class when expanded; others skip it.

>TRBJ2-3|few|TRBD2|TRBV6-2/TRBV6-3
CASSSSGSAADTQYF
TGTGCCAGCAGTTCAAGCGGGAGCGCGGCAGATACGCAGTATTTT
>TRBJ2-5|NA|TRBD1|TRBV5-4
CASIDPGTGQETQYF
TGTGCCAGCATCGACCCCGGGACAGGCCAAGAGACCCAGTACTTC
>TRBJ2-7|NA|TRBD1|TRBV7-2
CASSLTGTGDYEQYF
TGTGCCAGCAGCTTAACCGGGACAGGGGATTACGAGCAGTACTTC
>TRBJ1-6|NA|NA|TRBV7-2
CASSQGPNSPLHF
TGTGCCAGCAGCCAGGGTCCAAATTCACCCCTCCACTTT
>TRBJ2-7|once|NA|TRBV5-8
CASTKLGSSYEQYF
TGTGCCAGCACCAAGTTAGGCAGCTCCTACGAGCAGTACTTC
>TRBJ2-7|NA|TRBD2|TRBV11-2
CASSSASGRAPREQYF
TGTGCCAGCAGCTCCGCTAGCGGGAGGGCCCCGCGCGAGCAGTACTTC
>TRBJ1-2|few|TRBD1|TRBV6-2/TRBV6-3
CASSEDRVVGYTF
TGTGCCAGCAGTGAGGACAGGGTCGTTGGCTACACCTTC
>TRBJ2-1|NA|TRBD2|TRBV9
CASSVVPAGNNEQFF
TGTGCCAGCAGCGTAGTTCCAGCGGGGAACAATGAGCAGTTCTTC
>TRBJ1-6|NA|NA|TRBV5-6
CASIGGSVNNSPLHF
TGTGCCAGCATAGGGGGGTCAGTCAATAATTCACCCCTCCACTTT
>TRBJ2-7|NA|NA|TRBV5-1
CASSIPTGRYEQYF
TGCGCCAGCAGCATCCCGACAGGGAGGTACGAGCAGTACTTC
>TRBJ2-3|NA|NA|TRBV9
CASSPQSATDTQYF
TGTGCCAGCAGCCCCCAGTCCGCGACAGATACGCAGTATTTT
>TRBJ2-2|NA|NA|TRBV7-6
CASSLGGPGTGELFF
TGTGCCAGCAGCTTAGGAGGGCCCGGGACCGGGGAGCTGTTTTTT
>TRBJ2-5|NA|NA|TRBV6-2/TRBV6-3
CASSRGGRETQYF
TGTGCCAGCAGTCGCGGGGGCCGAGAGACCCAGTACTTC
>TRBJ2-7|NA|NA|TRBV18
CASSPRGGEQYF
TGTGCCAGCTCCCCCCGGGGCGGCGAGCAGTACTTC
>TRBJ1-2|NA|NA|TRBV27
CASSLRGLGVYGYTF
TGTGCCAGCAGTTTACGGGGGTTAGGTGTCTATGGCTACACCTTC
>TRBJ2-2|once|TRBD1|TRBV5-1
CASSLDRGDSGELFF
TGCGCCAGCAGCTTGGACAGGGGGGATTCCGGGGAGCTGTTTTTT
>TRBJ1-5|NA|NA|TRBV28
CATLSGGVGNQPQHF
TGTGCCACTCTCTCGGGGGGAGTAGGGAATCAGCCCCAGCATTTT
>TRBJ1-4|NA|NA|TRBV6-5
CASSMTPSEEKLFF
TGTGCCAGCAGCATGACACCTTCCGAAGAAAAACTGTTTTTT
>TRBJ2-2|NA|NA|TRBV25-1
CASSDTRVNTGELFF
TGTGCCAGCAGTGATACCCGGGTGAACACCGGGGAGCTGTTTTTT
>TRBJ2-3|NA|NA|TRBV5-1
CASSLVPVSDTQYF
TGCGCCAGCAGCTTGGTACCCGTGAGCGATACGCAGTATTTT
>TRBJ1-4|NA|TRBD1|TRBV4-2
CASSQVGQGTEKLFF
TGTGCCAGCAGCCAAGTGGGACAGGGGACGGAAAAACTGTTTTTT
>TRBJ2-5|NA|TRBD1|TRBV11-1
CASSTGQAQETQYF
TGTGCCAGCAGCACCGGACAGGCACAAGAGACCCAGTACTTC
>TRBJ2-5|once|NA|TRBV5-1
CASSLGREKETQYF
TGCGCCAGCAGCTTGGGCAGGGAGAAAGAGACCCAGTACTTC
>TRBJ2-3|NA|TRBD2|TRBV10-1
CASSERGTSGRADTQYF
TGCGCCAGCAGTGAGCGTGGGACTAGCGGGAGAGCAGATACGCAGTATTTT
>TRBJ2-7|NA|NA|TRBV18
CASSPKGPGTSSYEQYF
TGTGCCAGCTCACCAAAGGGGCCCGGGACAAGCTCCTACGAGCAGTACTTC
>TRBJ1-2|NA|NA|TRBV28
CASSLQGGGYTF
TGTGCCAGCAGTCTACAGGGCGGAGGCTACACCTTC
>TRBJ2-7|once|TRBD2|TRBV19
CASSRLAGDEQYF
TGTGCCAGTAGCAGACTAGCGGGAGATGAGCAGTACTTC
>TRBJ2-7|NA|TRBD2|TRBV20-1
CSASDWLAGEIGYEQYF
TGCAGTGCTAGTGATTGGCTAGCGGGAGAGATCGGTTACGAGCAGTACTTC
>TRBJ2-1|NA|NA|TRBV6-1
CASSDRVPSDEQFF
TGTGCCAGCAGTGACCGGGTTCCTTCGGATGAGCAGTTCTTC
>TRBJ2-1|NA|TRBD1|TRBV18
CASSRGQGVDEQFF
TGTGCCAGCTCCCGGGGACAGGGGGTAGATGAGCAGTTCTTC
>TRBJ1-5|NA|NA|TRBV6-2/TRBV6-3
CASSSTGGGPQHF
TGTGCCAGCAGTTCGACAGGTGGGGGGCCCCAGCATTTT
>TRBJ1-5|NA|NA|TRBV3-1/TRBV3-2
CASPLGSQHF
TGTGCCAGCCCCCTAGGATCCCAGCATTTT
>TRBJ2-1|once|NA|TRBV20-1
CSVRYNEQFF
TGCAGTGTGCGGTACAATGAGCAGTTCTTC
>TRBJ2-7|once|TRBD2|TRBV10-3
CAISAGRVEQYF
TGTGCCATCAGTGCCGGGAGGGTCGAGCAGTACTTC
>TRBJ1-6|NA|NA|TRBV5-1
CASSLGGARRGTPLHF
TGCGCCAGCAGCTTGGGGGGAGCCAGAAGGGGGACACCCCTCCACTTT
>TRBJ1-6|once|NA|TRBV6-4
CASSDGKAYNSPLHF
TGTGCCAGCAGTGACGGGAAGGCCTATAATTCACCCCTCCACTTT
>TRBJ2-7|NA|NA|TRBV14
CASSRGGLTYEQYF
TGTGCCAGCAGCCGCGGGGGCCTGACCTACGAGCAGTACTTC
>TRBJ2-5|NA|NA|TRBV19
CASSSQPSSSETQYF
TGTGCCAGTAGTAGCCAGCCGTCAAGCTCAGAGACCCAGTACTTC
>TRBJ2-2|NA|TRBD2|TRBV5-4
CASSKEPGLAGDGELFF
TGTGCCAGCAGCAAAGAACCGGGACTAGCGGGAGACGGGGAGCTGTTTTTT